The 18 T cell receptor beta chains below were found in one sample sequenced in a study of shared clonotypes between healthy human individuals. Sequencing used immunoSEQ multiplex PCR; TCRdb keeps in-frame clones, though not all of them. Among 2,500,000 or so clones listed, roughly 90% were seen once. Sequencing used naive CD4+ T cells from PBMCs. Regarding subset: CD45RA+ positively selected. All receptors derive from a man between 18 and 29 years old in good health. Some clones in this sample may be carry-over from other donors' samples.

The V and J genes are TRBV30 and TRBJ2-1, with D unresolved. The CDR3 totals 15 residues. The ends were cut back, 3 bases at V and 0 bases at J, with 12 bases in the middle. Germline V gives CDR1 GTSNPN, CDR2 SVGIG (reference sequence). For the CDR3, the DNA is TGTGCCTGGAGGCGGTGGGGTAGCTCCTACAATGAGCAGTTCTTC. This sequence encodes CAWRRWGSSYNEQFF.

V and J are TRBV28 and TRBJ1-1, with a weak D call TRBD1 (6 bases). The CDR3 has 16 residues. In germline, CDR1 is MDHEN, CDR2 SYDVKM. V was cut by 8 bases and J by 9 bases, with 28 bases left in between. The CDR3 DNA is TGTGCCAGCGACCTCGGGGGGGGCGCAGGCCTAGGGAAAGCTTTCTTT. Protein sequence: CASDLGGGAGLGKAFF.

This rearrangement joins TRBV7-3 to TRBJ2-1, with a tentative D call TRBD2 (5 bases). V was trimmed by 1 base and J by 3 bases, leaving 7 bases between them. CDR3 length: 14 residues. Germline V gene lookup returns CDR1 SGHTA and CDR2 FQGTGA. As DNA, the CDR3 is TGTGCCAGCAGCTTAAACGGGAACTACAATGAGCAGTTCTTC. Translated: CASSLNGNYNEQFF.

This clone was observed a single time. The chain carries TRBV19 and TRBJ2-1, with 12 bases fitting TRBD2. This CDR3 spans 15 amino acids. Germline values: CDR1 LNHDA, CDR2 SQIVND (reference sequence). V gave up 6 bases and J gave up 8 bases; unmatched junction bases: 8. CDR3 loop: CASSEGLAGPDEQFF. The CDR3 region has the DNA TGTGCCAGTAGCGAAGGACTAGCGGGACCTGATGAGCAGTTCTTC.

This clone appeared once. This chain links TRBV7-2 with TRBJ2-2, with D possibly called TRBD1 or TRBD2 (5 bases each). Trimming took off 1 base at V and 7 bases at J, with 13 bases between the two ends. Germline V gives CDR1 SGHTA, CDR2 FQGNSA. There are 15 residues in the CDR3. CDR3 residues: CASSLEGPAGGELFF. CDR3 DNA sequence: TGTGCCAGCAGCTTAGAGGGACCCGCGGGCGGGGAGCTGTTTTTT.

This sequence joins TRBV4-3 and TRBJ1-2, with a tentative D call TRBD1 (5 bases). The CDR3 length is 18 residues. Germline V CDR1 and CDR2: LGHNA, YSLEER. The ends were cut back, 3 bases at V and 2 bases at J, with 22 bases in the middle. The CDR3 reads CASSQARGPTEPNYGYTF. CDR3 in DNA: TGCGCCAGCAGCCAGGCTCGGGGACCGACCGAGCCGAACTATGGCTACACCTTC.

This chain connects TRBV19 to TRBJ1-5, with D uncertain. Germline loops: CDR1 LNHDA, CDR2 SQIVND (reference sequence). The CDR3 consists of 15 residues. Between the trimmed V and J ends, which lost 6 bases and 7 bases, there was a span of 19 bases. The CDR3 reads CASSHLSGEGQPQHF. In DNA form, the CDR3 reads TGTGCCAGTAGCCACCTATCCGGGGAAGGGCAGCCCCAGCATTTT.

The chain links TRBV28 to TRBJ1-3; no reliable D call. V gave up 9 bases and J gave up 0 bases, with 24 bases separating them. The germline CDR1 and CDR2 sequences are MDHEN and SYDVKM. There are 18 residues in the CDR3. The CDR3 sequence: CARHLNPKSRSSGNTIYF. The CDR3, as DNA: TGTGCCAGACACTTAAACCCCAAGTCCAGGAGCTCTGGAAACACCATATATTTT.

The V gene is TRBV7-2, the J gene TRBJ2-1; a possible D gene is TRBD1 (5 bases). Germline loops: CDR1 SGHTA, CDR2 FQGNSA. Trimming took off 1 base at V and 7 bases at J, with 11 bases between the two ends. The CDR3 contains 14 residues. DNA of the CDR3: TGTGCCAGCAGCTTAGTGGCCAGGGTAAATGAGCAGTTCTTC. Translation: CASSLVARVNEQFF. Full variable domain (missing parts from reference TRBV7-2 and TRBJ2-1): GAGVSQSPSNKVTEKGKDVELRCDPISGHTALYWYRQSLGQGLEFLIYFQGNSAPDKSGLPSDRFSAERTGGSVSTLTIQRTQQEDSAVYLCASSLVARVNEQFFGPGTRLTVL.

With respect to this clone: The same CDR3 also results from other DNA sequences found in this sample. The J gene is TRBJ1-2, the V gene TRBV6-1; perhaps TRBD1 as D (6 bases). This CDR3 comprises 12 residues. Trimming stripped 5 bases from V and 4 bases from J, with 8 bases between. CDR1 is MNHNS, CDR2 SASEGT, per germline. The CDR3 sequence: CASSLDSYGYTF. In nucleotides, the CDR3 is TGTGCCAGCAGTCTGGACAGCTATGGCTACACCTTC.

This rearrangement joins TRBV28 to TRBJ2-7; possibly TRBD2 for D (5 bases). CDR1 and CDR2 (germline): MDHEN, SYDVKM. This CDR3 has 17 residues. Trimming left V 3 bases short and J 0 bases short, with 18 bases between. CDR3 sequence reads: CASSFHWETPNSYEQYF. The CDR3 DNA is TGTGCCAGCAGTTTTCACTGGGAGACACCAAACTCCTACGAGCAGTACTTC.

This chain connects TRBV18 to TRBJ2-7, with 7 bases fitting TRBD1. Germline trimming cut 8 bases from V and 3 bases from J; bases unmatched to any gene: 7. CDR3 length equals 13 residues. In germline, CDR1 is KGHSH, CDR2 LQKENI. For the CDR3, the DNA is TGTGCCAGCGCCCCGGGACAGAACTACGAGCAGTACTTC. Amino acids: CASAPGQNYEQYF.

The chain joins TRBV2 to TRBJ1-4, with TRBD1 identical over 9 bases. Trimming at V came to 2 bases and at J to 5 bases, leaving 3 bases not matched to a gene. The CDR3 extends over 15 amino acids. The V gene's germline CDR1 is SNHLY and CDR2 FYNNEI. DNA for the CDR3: TGTGCCAGCAGTGAATTGACAGGGGGGAATGAAAAACTGTTTTTT. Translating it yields CASSELTGGNEKLFF.

CDR3 region: CASSHRTYSYNEQFF. DNA for the CDR3: TGTGCCAGCAGCCATCGGACCTACTCTTACAATGAGCAGTTCTTC. The V call is TRBV7-8, the J call TRBJ2-1; no firm D call. The CDR3 loop spans 15 amino acids. The V end lost 5 bases, the J end lost 4 bases, and 15 bases lay between the germline ends. The germline V gene encodes CDR1 SGHVS and CDR2 FQNEAQ. The complete variable domain, with remaining parts taken from reference TRBV7-8 and TRBJ2-1, reads GAGVSQSPRYKVAKRGQDVALRCDPISGHVSLFWYQQALGQGPEFLTYFQNEAQLDKSGLPSDRFFAERPEGSVSTLKIQRTQQEDSAVYLCASSHRTYSYNEQFFGPGTRLTVL.

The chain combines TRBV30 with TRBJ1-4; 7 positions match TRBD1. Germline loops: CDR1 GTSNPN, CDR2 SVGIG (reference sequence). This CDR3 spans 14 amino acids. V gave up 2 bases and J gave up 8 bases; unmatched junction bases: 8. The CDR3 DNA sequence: TGTGCCTGGAGTCTTACAGGGGCAGGAGAAAAACTGTTTTTT. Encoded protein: CAWSLTGAGEKLFF.

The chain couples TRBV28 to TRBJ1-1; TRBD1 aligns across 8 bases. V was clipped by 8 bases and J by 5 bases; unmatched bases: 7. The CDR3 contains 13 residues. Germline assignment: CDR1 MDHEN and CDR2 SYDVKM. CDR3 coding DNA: TGTGCCAGCCGATCAACAGGGGGAACTGAAGCTTTCTTT. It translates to CASRSTGGTEAFF. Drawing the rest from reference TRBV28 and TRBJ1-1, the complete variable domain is DVKVTQSSRYLVKRTGEKVFLECVQDMDHENMFWYRQDPGLGLRLIYFSYDVKMKEKGDIPEGYSVSREKKERFSLILESASTNQTSMYLCASRSTGGTEAFFGQGTRLTVV.

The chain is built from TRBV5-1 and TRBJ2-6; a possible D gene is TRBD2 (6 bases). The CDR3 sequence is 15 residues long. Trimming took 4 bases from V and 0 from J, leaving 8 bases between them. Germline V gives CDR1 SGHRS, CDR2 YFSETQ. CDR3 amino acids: CASSREISGANVLTF. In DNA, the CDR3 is TGCGCCAGCAGCCGGGAGATCTCTGGGGCCAACGTCCTGACTTTC.

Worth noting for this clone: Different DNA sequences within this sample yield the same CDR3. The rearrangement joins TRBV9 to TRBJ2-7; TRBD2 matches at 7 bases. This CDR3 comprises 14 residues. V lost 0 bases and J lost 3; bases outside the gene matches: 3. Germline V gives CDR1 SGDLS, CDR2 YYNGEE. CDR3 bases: TGTGCCAGCAGCGTAGACGGCGGGAGCTACGAGCAGTACTTC. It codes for CASSVDGGSYEQYF.